The entry below describes one T cell receptor (beta chain). The data derive from a study of blood T cell repertoires in COVID-19. Study-level background: Sites in the United States, Italy and Spain provided acute and convalescent COVID-19 samples. The analysed material was cDNA or gDNA that came from T cells, B-cell-depleted T cells, or PBMCs.

Authors' methods: Researchers report that nucleated cell counts were estimated from reference gene primer amplification. Profiling relied on immunoSEQ multiplex PCR, and the TCRdb table lists in-frame clones only, not all of them. The D gene and trimming were derived from the DNA, and the V and J assignments and clone size from that table. The data show 200,000 to 300,000 clones, around 85% seen once. J was trimmed by 5 bases and V by 6 bases; bases with no gene match: 12. The CDR3 length is 16 residues. Germline lookup yields CDR1 SGHRS and CDR2 YFSETQ. The sequence was collected from a woman aged 80 or older with acute or convalescent COVID-19. The chain uses TRBV5-1 and TRBJ2-1, with 9 bases matching TRBD1. Sequences were obtained from peripheral blood. CDR3 bases: TGCGCCAGCAAGGTCCCCCGGGACAGGGTCGACAATGAGCAGTTCTTC. Residues: CASKVPRDRVDNEQFF.